These 9 T cell receptor beta chains share one sample of origin, sequenced in a study of T cells after yellow fever vaccination. Each CDR3 protein is one row after TCRdb ran MiXCR on the 5' RACE reads. Among 550,000 or so distinct CDR3 sequences listed, about 19% were seen once. This specimen was PBMCs, taken 15 days after the yellow fever booster vaccination. These receptors all stem from a man aged 30 to 39 who received the YFV17D yellow fever vaccine.

The DNA for the CDR3 is TGCAGCGTTGCCCCTAGCGGTTTAGATACGCAGTATTTT. This translates into CSVAPSGLDTQYF. V usage is TRBV29-1 and J usage is TRBJ2-3, with 7 bases identical to TRBD2. V lost 4 bases, J lost 5 bases, and 6 bases stayed unmatched. Germline V lookup: CDR1 SQVTM, CDR2 ANQGSEA. The CDR3 has 13 amino acids.

The chain couples TRBV20-1 to TRBJ2-7, with TRBD1 identical over 7 bases. V dropped 5 bases and J dropped 1; count of bases not matched to a gene: 2. Per germline, CDR1 DFQATT and CDR2 SNEGSKA (reference sequence). This CDR3 has 12 residues. The CDR3 reads CSAGDRSYEQYF. CDR3 DNA: TGCAGTGCTGGGGACAGATCCTACGAGCAGTACTTC.

The rearrangement uses TRBV20-1 and TRBJ1-1, with D possibly matching TRBD1 (6 bases). Per the germline V gene, CDR1 is DFQATT and CDR2 is SNEGSKA (reference sequence). This CDR3 contains 12 residues. V was cut by 4 bases and J by 7 bases, with 13 bases left in between. The CDR3 spells CSAKSGVGEAFF. The DNA of the CDR3 is TGCAGTGCTAAATCAGGGGTGGGTGAAGCTTTCTTT.

This chain joins TRBV29-1 and TRBJ2-2; 10 nucleotides align to TRBD1. The CDR3 contains 13 residues. The V gene's germline CDR1 is SQVTM and CDR2 ANQGSEA. The V and J ends lost 6 bases and 6 bases, in that order; junction bases with no gene match: 4. The CDR3 DNA is TGCAGCGTGAGGGGACAGGGGTCCGGGGAGCTGTTTTTT. Its protein product is CSVRGQGSGELFF.

The rearrangement links TRBV10-3 to TRBJ2-7; D ambiguous. V lost 5 bases, J lost 4 bases, and 6 bases lay in between. Germline-derived CDR1 and CDR2 are ENHRY and SYGVKD. The CDR3 is 11 amino acids. CDR3 residues: CAISIEYEQYF. The CDR3 DNA sequence: TGTGCCATCAGTATTGAGTACGAGCAGTACTTC.

This clonotype was counted between two and nine times. This rearrangement joins TRBV21-1 to TRBJ1-4. TRBV21-1 is designated a pseudogene. The CDR3 extends over 15 amino acids. The CDR3 loop reads CASSPSAGAPEKLFF. The CDR3 DNA follows: TGTGCCAGCAGCCCTTCGGCCGGGGCCCCAGAAAAACTGTTTTTT.

The V gene is TRBV7-2, the J gene TRBJ2-5; 7 bases line up with TRBD2. CDR3 length: 15 amino acids. The germline V gene encodes CDR1 SGHTA and CDR2 FQGNSA. The V segment lost 4 bases and the J segment 0 bases; nucleotides outside the gene matches: 5. The CDR3, as DNA: TGTGCCAGCAGCTCGCTACTAGCGCACCAAGAGACCCAGTACTTC. Its protein product is CASSSLLAHQETQYF.

This clonotype appeared a few times. This chain joins TRBV6-2 or TRBV6-3 and TRBJ2-5, with TRBD2 as a possible D gene (5 bases). V was clipped by 4 bases and J by 1 base, with 22 bases between them. Germline V CDR1 and CDR2: MNHEY, SVGEGT. The CDR3 covers 18 residues. The CDR3 sequence is CASSSTRWSSDRQETQYF. The DNA for the CDR3 is TGTGCCAGCAGTTCCACTCGATGGAGTAGCGATCGCCAAGAGACCCAGTACTTC.

J is TRBJ2-1 and V is TRBV10-2, with 10 bases aligning to TRBD2. Germline loops: CDR1 WSHSY, CDR2 SAAADI. This CDR3 spans 15 amino acids. Unmatched junction bases numbered 13, after V lost 8 bases and J lost 9 bases. The CDR3 DNA reads TGCGCCAGCCGGACTTCCGAAGCGGGAGGGGGTGAGCAGTTCTTC. Translation gives CASRTSEAGGGEQFF.